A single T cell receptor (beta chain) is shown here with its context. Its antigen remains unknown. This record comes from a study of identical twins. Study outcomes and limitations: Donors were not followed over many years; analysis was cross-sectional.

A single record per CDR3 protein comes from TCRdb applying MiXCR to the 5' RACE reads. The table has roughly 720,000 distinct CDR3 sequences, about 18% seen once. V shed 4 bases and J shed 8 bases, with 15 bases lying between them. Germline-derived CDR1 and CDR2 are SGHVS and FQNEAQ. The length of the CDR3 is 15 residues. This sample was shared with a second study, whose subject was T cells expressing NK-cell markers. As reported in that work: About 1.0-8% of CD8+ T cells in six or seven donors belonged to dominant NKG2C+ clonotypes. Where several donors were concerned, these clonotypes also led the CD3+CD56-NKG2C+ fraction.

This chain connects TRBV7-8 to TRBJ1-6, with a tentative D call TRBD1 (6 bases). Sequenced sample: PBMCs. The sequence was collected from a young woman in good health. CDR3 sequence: CASSSLGGLDSPLHF. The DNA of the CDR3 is TGTGCCAGCAGCTCCTTAGGGGGGCTGGATTCACCCCTCCACTTT.